The 32 T cell receptor beta chains listed next were all sequenced from one sample in a study of shared clonotypes between healthy human individuals. Naive CD8 populations comprised CD45RO-negative cells positively selected for CCR7, excluding terminally differentiated effector memory CD45RA+ cells. Assay: immunoSEQ multiplex PCR; the TCRdb copy retains only in-frame clones and omits some. The sample lists some 2.1 million clones, roughly 93% seen once, with about 1.6% in the top ten. The sequencing sample was made of naive CD8+ T cells from PBMCs. These receptors all come from a man aged 18 to 35 in good health. Some clones in this sample may be carry-over from other donors' samples.

This clone was recorded only once. The sample contains more than one DNA sequence encoding this CDR3. The genes are TRBV5-4 and TRBJ2-1, with a weak D call TRBD1 (6 bases). The CDR3 contains 14 residues. Looked up from germline, CDR1 is SGHNT and CDR2 is YYREEE (reference sequence). Trimming stripped 1 base from V and 2 bases from J, with 7 bases between. CDR3 DNA sequence: TGTGCCAGCAGCTTGCCAGGGGCCTACAATGAGCAGTTCTTC. Protein sequence: CASSLPGAYNEQFF.

This sequence joins TRBV19 and TRBJ2-5; 7 positions agree with TRBD1. V lost 3 bases to trimming and J lost 3 bases; unmatched junction nucleotides: 7. The germline V gene encodes CDR1 LNHDA and CDR2 SQIVND (reference sequence). The CDR3 runs to 15 residues. Written as DNA, the CDR3 is TGTGCCAGTAGTATCTGGACAGGCGTAGAAGAGACCCAGTACTTC. The encoded protein is CASSIWTGVEETQYF.

The chain employs TRBV9 and TRBJ2-1; D ambiguous. This CDR3 region has 13 residues. The germline V gene has CDR1 SGDLS and CDR2 YYNGEE. The germline V and J ends were trimmed by 3 bases and 7 bases, with 11 bases remaining between them. The CDR3 region has the DNA TGTGCCAGCAGCGAGGTTTGGGCTAATGAGCAGTTCTTC. Translation: CASSEVWANEQFF.

This chain uses TRBV7-9 with TRBJ2-3; no reliable D call. The V gene's germline CDR1 is SEHNR and CDR2 FQNEAQ (reference sequence). Trimming left V 5 bases short and J 5 bases short, with 8 bases between. The CDR3 is 12 amino acids. CDR3 in amino acids: CASSHSRDTQYF. Here the CDR3 DNA reads TGTGCCAGCAGCCACTCGCGAGATACGCAGTATTTT.

This sequence joins TRBV7-2 and TRBJ2-7; D is unclear. This CDR3 spans 14 amino acids. Deletions cut 1 base from V and 1 base from J, with 8 bases between. Germline-derived CDR1 and CDR2 are SGHTA and FQGNSA. This CDR3 reads CASSLEALSYEQYF. The CDR3 DNA is TGTGCCAGCAGCTTAGAAGCGCTATCCTACGAGCAGTACTTC.

This clone was seen only once. V usage is TRBV7-9 and J usage is TRBJ2-1, with 7 bases fitting TRBD2. Germline V gene data show CDR1 as SEHNR and CDR2 as FQNEAQ (reference sequence). The ends lost 5 bases at V and 9 bases at J; junction bases unmatched: 7. The CDR3 is made up of 13 amino acids. The DNA of the CDR3 is TGTGCCAGCAGCCCGGGACTATCGGGTGAGCAGTTCTTC. It codes for CASSPGLSGEQFF. Based on the CDR3 plus reference TRBV7-9 and TRBJ2-1, the full variable domain is DTGVSQNPRHKITKRGQNVTFRCDPISEHNRLYWYRQTLGQGPEFLTYFQNEAQLEKSRLLSDRFSAERPKGSFSTLEIQRTEQGDSAMYLCASSPGLSGEQFFGPGTRLTVL.

This clone showed up just once. V is TRBV6-1 and J is TRBJ1-1, with a weak D call TRBD1 (6 bases). Trimming shortened V by 3 bases and J by 10 bases, and 24 bases separated the two germline ends. Germline V gene data show CDR1 as MNHNS and CDR2 as SASEGT. The CDR3 runs to 16 residues. CDR3 sequence (DNA): TGTGCCAGCAGTGATATAAGGCCAGGGGCCGTCCGCGGAGCTTTCTTT. Translation gives CASSDIRPGAVRGAFF.

This chain connects TRBV7-6 to TRBJ2-1, with 9 positions matching TRBD2. Per germline, CDR1 SGHVS and CDR2 FNYEAQ. V lost 8 bases and J lost 0; bases outside the gene matches: 5. The CDR3 totals 15 residues. CDR3 protein: CASSGLATSYNEQFF. The CDR3 DNA reads TGTGCCAGCTCCGGACTAGCGACCTCCTACAATGAGCAGTTCTTC. Using reference TRBV7-6 and TRBJ2-1 for the parts outside the CDR3, the full variable domain is GAGVSQSPRYKVTKRGQDVALRCDPISGHVSLYWYRQALGQGPEFLTYFNYEAQQDKSGLPNDRFSAERPEGSISTLTIQRTEQRDSAMYRCASSGLATSYNEQFFGPGTRLTVL.

The chain carries TRBV19 and TRBJ2-5; 7 nucleotides match TRBD1. Germline lookup yields CDR1 LNHDA and CDR2 SQIVND (reference sequence). The trim removed 3 bases at V and 4 bases at J, leaving 11 bases unmatched. CDR3 size: 16 residues. As DNA, the CDR3 is TGTGCCAGTAGTATTGCTGAGGGCAGGGGGACAGAGACCCAGTACTTC. It codes for CASSIAEGRGTETQYF.

This sequence joins TRBV13 and TRBJ2-7; 8 nucleotides line up with TRBD1. The V gene's germline CDR1 is PRHDT and CDR2 FYEKMQ (reference sequence). The CDR3 totals 15 residues. With V trimmed by 0 bases and J by 1 base, 2 bases remained unmatched. The CDR3 sequence: CASSLGGTGSYEQYF. The CDR3 DNA follows: TGTGCCAGCAGCTTAGGAGGGACAGGATCCTACGAGCAGTACTTC. The full variable domain, in which reference TRBV13 and TRBJ2-7 provide the parts outside the CDR3, is AAGVIQSPRHLIKEKRETATLKCYPIPRHDTVYWYQQGPGQDPQFLISFYEKMQSDKGSIPDRFSAQQFSDYHSELNMSSLELGDSALYFCASSLGGTGSYEQYFGPGTRLTVT.

Concerning this clone: The sample contains more than one DNA sequence encoding this CDR3. For the CDR3, the DNA is TGTGCCAGCAGCCGTGGGGGAGGAAACACCATATATTTT. It yields the protein CASSRGGGNTIYF. The chain combines TRBV16 with TRBJ1-3; D is perhaps TRBD1 (5 bases). Per germline, CDR1 KGHSY and CDR2 FQNENV. There are 13 residues in the CDR3. V was pared by 4 bases and J by 4 bases, with 8 bases between.

The table lists this clone with a few counts. The chain employs TRBV19 and TRBJ1-3; D perhaps matches TRBD1 (6 bases). The CDR3 length is 15 residues. Trimming shortened V by 7 bases and J by 0 bases, and 13 bases separated the two germline ends. Per the germline V gene, CDR1 is LNHDA and CDR2 is SQIVND (reference sequence). The chain's CDR3 is CASIVTGTSGNTIYF. For the CDR3, the DNA is TGTGCCAGTATCGTCACAGGGACCTCTGGAAACACCATATATTTT.

The V gene is TRBV28, the J gene TRBJ2-7; TRBD2 matches 10 bases. The V gene end was trimmed by 4 bases and the J gene end by 2 bases; junction bases not matched to a gene: 14. The CDR3 is 18 amino acids. Per germline, CDR1 MDHEN and CDR2 SYDVKM. CDR3 in amino acids: CASSSSSGRPSLTYEQYF. CDR3 DNA sequence: TGTGCCAGCAGTTCCTCTAGCGGGAGACCGTCTCTTACCTACGAGCAGTACTTC.

The chain uses TRBV7-2 and TRBJ1-4; D might be TRBD1 (6 bases). Germline-derived CDR1 and CDR2 are SGHTA and FQGNSA. V lost 2 bases to trimming and J lost 8 bases, with 15 bases between them. This CDR3 spans 15 amino acids. The CDR3 region has the DNA TGTGCCAGCAGCTTATTACAGGGAGCCAGGGAAAAACTGTTTTTT. It codes for CASSLLQGAREKLFF.

This clone is a singleton in its sample. This chain connects TRBV2 to TRBJ2-1; no clear D gene. Looked up from germline, CDR1 is SNHLY and CDR2 is FYNNEI. The length of the CDR3 is 15 residues. Trimming shortened V by 5 bases and J by 0 bases, and 11 bases separated the two germline ends. CDR3 nucleotides: TGTGCCAGCAGTCCCGTAGTAGCCTCCTACAATGAGCAGTTCTTC. Its translation is CASSPVVASYNEQFF. Looking up the rest from reference TRBV2 and TRBJ2-1 gives the full variable domain: EPEVTQTPSHQVTQMGQEVILRCVPISNHLYFYWYRQILGQKVEFLVSFYNNEISEKSEIFDDQFSVERPDGSNFTLKIRSTKLEDSAMYFCASSPVVASYNEQFFGPGTRLTVL.

The J gene is TRBJ2-2, the V gene TRBV5-1; D ambiguous. CDR1 and CDR2 (germline): SGHRS, YFSETQ. Trimming took 2 bases from V and 2 from J, leaving 13 bases between them. CDR3 length equals 16 residues. The CDR3 here is CASSFYPRSNTGELFF. CDR3 bases: TGCGCCAGCAGCTTTTATCCTAGAAGTAACACCGGGGAGCTGTTTTTT.

This chain connects TRBV9 to TRBJ2-1; TRBD1 aligns across 11 bases. Germline V CDR1 and CDR2: SGDLS, YYNGEE. V shed 1 base, J shed 4 bases, and the junction held 4 bases outside the gene matches. The CDR3 extends over 16 amino acids. The DNA for the CDR3 is TGTGCCAGCAGCGTATCAGGGGACAGGGGGTACAATGAGCAGTTCTTC. This encodes CASSVSGDRGYNEQFF. Combining the CDR3 with reference TRBV9 and TRBJ2-1 gives the whole variable domain DSGVTQTPKHLITATGQRVTLRCSPRSGDLSVYWYQQSLDQGLQFLIQYYNGEERAKGNILERFSAQQFPDLHSELNLSSLELGDSALYFCASSVSGDRGYNEQFFGPGTRLTVL.

V and J are TRBV9 and TRBJ1-4, with 10 bases that match TRBD1. Losses at the gene ends were 4 bases for V and 2 bases for J; bases not matched to a gene: 17. Looked up from germline, CDR1 is SGDLS and CDR2 is YYNGEE. The CDR3 consists of 20 residues. The CDR3: CASSMSGTGDMAGTNEKLFF. DNA for the CDR3: TGTGCCAGCAGCATGAGCGGGACAGGGGATATGGCAGGGACTAATGAAAAACTGTTTTTT.

This clone was counted a single time. The V gene is TRBV9, the J gene TRBJ1-1; maybe TRBD1 (6 bases). In germline, CDR1 is SGDLS, CDR2 YYNGEE. V dropped 0 bases and J dropped 5 bases, with 17 bases sitting between them. The CDR3 runs to 16 residues. CDR3 bases: TGTGCCAGCAGCGTAGGCCCCCCAGGGGCCGGGACTGAAGCTTTCTTT. Translating gives CASSVGPPGAGTEAFF.

The chain is built from TRBV7-2 and TRBJ2-7, with D tentatively TRBD1 (5 bases). CDR1 is SGHTA and CDR2 is FQGNSA in the germline V gene. Between the trimmed V and J ends, which lost 5 bases and 3 bases, there was a span of 11 bases. The CDR3 spans 13 residues. CDR3 coding DNA: TGTGCCAGCAGCCCCGGCAGGGACTACGAGCAGTACTTC. The encoded protein is CASSPGRDYEQYF.

The V call is TRBV2, the J call TRBJ2-2; D is undetermined. The CDR3 is made up of 14 amino acids. Germline V lookup: CDR1 SNHLY, CDR2 FYNNEI. Trimming took off 2 bases at V and 6 bases at J, with 10 bases between the two ends. The CDR3 protein is CASSESALAGELFF. For the CDR3, the DNA is TGTGCCAGCAGTGAATCGGCATTGGCCGGGGAGCTGTTTTTT.

Notes on this clone: This sample also contains other DNA sequences that code for the same CDR3. V usage is TRBV30 and J usage is TRBJ1-1; D is uncertain. Germline CDR1 and CDR2: GTSNPN and SVGIG (reference sequence). The CDR3 is 12 amino acids. Trimming left V 0 bases short and J 6 bases short, with 8 bases between. CDR3 sequence (DNA): TGTGCCTGGAGTGTCGGTAGTGCTGAAGCTTTCTTT. Its translation: CAWSVGSAEAFF.

The chain links TRBV7-9 to TRBJ1-1; D is undetermined. This CDR3 spans 15 amino acids. The germline V gene encodes CDR1 SEHNR and CDR2 FQNEAQ (reference sequence). Trimming removed 1 base at V and 6 bases at J, with 15 bases between. Written as DNA, the CDR3 is TGTGCCAGCAGCTTAGGGCTCCAGGCCCGACCTGAAGCTTTCTTT. Amino acids: CASSLGLQARPEAFF. The complete variable domain, with remaining parts taken from reference TRBV7-9 and TRBJ1-1, reads DTGVSQNPRHKITKRGQNVTFRCDPISEHNRLYWYRQTLGQGPEFLTYFQNEAQLEKSRLLSDRFSAERPKGSFSTLEIQRTEQGDSAMYLCASSLGLQARPEAFFGQGTRLTVV.

The rearrangement links TRBV15 to TRBJ2-3, with TRBD1 as a possible D gene (6 bases). Germline CDR1 is LNHNV and CDR2 is YYDKDF (reference sequence). CDR3 length: 13 amino acids. V was shortened by 5 bases and J by 5 bases, with 11 bases between the two germline ends. CDR3 DNA: TGTGCCACCAGCCAGATAGGGGGAGATACGCAGTATTTT. This translates into CATSQIGGDTQYF.

The chain uses TRBV29-1 and TRBJ2-5, with 9 positions matching TRBD1. CDR1 is SQVTM and CDR2 is ANQGSEA in the germline V gene. The CDR3 contains 17 residues. Trimming took 1 base from V and 2 from J; bases not matched to a gene: 11. The CDR3 nucleotides read TGCAGCGTTGAAGCCCTCGGGGGAGACAGGGGGCAAGAGACCCAGTACTTC. This gives the protein CSVEALGGDRGQETQYF.

V is TRBV28 and J is TRBJ1-4; 8 positions match TRBD1. The CDR3 has 13 amino acids. Germline V gene data show CDR1 as MDHEN and CDR2 as SYDVKM. J lost 5 bases, V lost 7 bases, and 3 bases had no gene match. Here the CDR3 reads CASKDRENEKLFF. As DNA, the CDR3 is TGTGCCAGCAAGGACAGGGAGAATGAAAAACTGTTTTTT. The complete variable domain, with remaining parts taken from reference TRBV28 and TRBJ1-4, reads DVKVTQSSRYLVKRTGEKVFLECVQDMDHENMFWYRQDPGLGLRLIYFSYDVKMKEKGDIPEGYSVSREKKERFSLILESASTNQTSMYLCASKDRENEKLFFGSGTQLSVL.

The CDR3 loop is CASSYAAGDTDTQYF. CDR3 DNA: TGTGCCAGCAGTTACGCGGCCGGAGACACAGATACGCAGTATTTT. The chain joins TRBV6-6 to TRBJ2-3; unclear D gene. The CDR3 has 15 residues. The germline V gene has CDR1 MNHNY and CDR2 SVGAGI (reference sequence). Deletions cut 2 bases from V and 2 bases from J, with 11 bases between.

The V and J genes are TRBV27 and TRBJ2-1; 9 nucleotides match TRBD1. CDR1 is MNHEY and CDR2 is SMNVEV in the germline V gene (reference sequence). The V gene end was trimmed by 7 bases and the J gene end by 7 bases; junction bases not matched to a gene: 11. The CDR3 has 15 amino acids. The CDR3 here is CASTFGTGKWNEQFF. DNA of the CDR3: TGTGCCAGCACATTCGGGACAGGGAAATGGAATGAGCAGTTCTTC.

This chain joins TRBV4-1 and TRBJ2-7; D is ambiguous. The CDR3 runs to 14 residues. Trimming removed 4 bases from V and 1 base from J, with 11 bases in between. CDR1 and CDR2 (germline): MGHRA, YSYEKL. The CDR3 DNA reads TGCGCCAGCAGCCCAACCGGCCAGTCCTACGAGCAGTACTTC. Translating it yields CASSPTGQSYEQYF.

The chain combines TRBV28 with TRBJ1-5; D ambiguous. The V gene's germline CDR1 is MDHEN and CDR2 SYDVKM. The CDR3 contains 15 residues. V shed 8 bases and J shed 2 bases, with 16 bases lying between them. CDR3 bases: TGTGCCAGCCAGGTGGGGTTCGGGGGCAATCAGCCCCAGCATTTT. This codes for CASQVGFGGNQPQHF.

The V and J genes are TRBV7-9 and TRBJ1-2; a weak D match, TRBD1 (5 bases). The CDR3 runs 14 residues. The V end lost 8 bases, the J end lost 4 bases, and 17 bases lay between the germline ends. Per the germline V gene, CDR1 is SEHNR and CDR2 is FQNEAQ (reference sequence). CDR3 protein: CASALVGGFYGYTF. The CDR3 bases are TGTGCCAGCGCGCTGGTTGGGGGGTTCTATGGCTACACCTTC.

The V and J genes are TRBV5-1 and TRBJ2-3; 7 positions agree with TRBD1. Germline values: CDR1 SGHRS, CDR2 YFSETQ. This CDR3 comprises 14 residues. Trimming cost V 3 bases and J 4 bases; bases outside gene matches: 5. In DNA, the CDR3 is TGCGCCAGCAGCTCTTGGACAGGTTCAGATACGCAGTATTTT. Translation gives CASSSWTGSDTQYF. Filled out from reference TRBV5-1 and TRBJ2-3, the complete variable domain reads KAGVTQTPRYLIKTRGQQVTLSCSPISGHRSVSWYQQTPGQGLQFLFEYFSETQRNKGNFPGRFSGRQFSNSRSEMNVSTLELGDSALYLCASSSWTGSDTQYFGPGTRLTVL.